This T cell receptor beta chain was captured in a study of CD8 T cells in Susac syndrome. The CDR3 length is 18 residues. The ends lost 7 bases at V and 5 bases at J; junction bases unmatched: 21. CDR1 is MNHNS and CDR2 is SASEGT in the germline V gene. Purification of the CD8+ and CD4+ T cells relied on negative isolation, and TEMRA cells underwent FACS enrichment. Random hexamers primed reverse transcription of about 0.5 to 1 ug RNA. The immunoSEQ assay covered 54 Vbeta and 13 Jbeta segments for CDR3. TCRdb analysed the immunoSEQ multiplex PCR reads with MiXCR anew, one entry per CDR3 protein. The top ten hold roughly 0.31% of the sample, which has some 120,000 distinct CDR3 sequences, over 85% seen once.

Sequenced sample: CD8+ T cells from PBMCs. The clonotype originates from a human donor with multiple sclerosis. The rearrangement uses TRBV6-1 and TRBJ1-1; 8 nucleotides align to TRBD1. The CDR3 DNA reads TGTGCCAGCACCTCCCGGACCGGGCCTGGCAGGGGGCGGACTGAAGCTTTCTTT. Its protein product is CASTSRTGPGRGRTEAFF.